This T cell receptor (beta chain) was found in a study of identical twins. CDR1 is MNHNS and CDR2 is SASEGT in the germline V gene. CDR3 size: 15 residues. V was clipped by 6 bases and J by 3 bases; unmatched bases: 7. A few counts support this clonotype. TCRdb ran MiXCR on the 5' RACE reads and lists one entry per CDR3 protein. The sample shows approximately 630,000 distinct CDR3 sequences, about 7.6% of them seen only once. The data were also submitted as part of a second study, on yellow fever vaccine responses in identical twins.

The chain recombines TRBV6-1 with TRBJ2-1; 8 bases are a match to TRBD2. The origin of this receptor is a young woman in good health. Sequenced: PBMCs. This CDR3 is CASSPGSGSYNEQFF. DNA for the CDR3: TGTGCCAGCAGCCCGGGGAGCGGGAGCTACAATGAGCAGTTCTTC.